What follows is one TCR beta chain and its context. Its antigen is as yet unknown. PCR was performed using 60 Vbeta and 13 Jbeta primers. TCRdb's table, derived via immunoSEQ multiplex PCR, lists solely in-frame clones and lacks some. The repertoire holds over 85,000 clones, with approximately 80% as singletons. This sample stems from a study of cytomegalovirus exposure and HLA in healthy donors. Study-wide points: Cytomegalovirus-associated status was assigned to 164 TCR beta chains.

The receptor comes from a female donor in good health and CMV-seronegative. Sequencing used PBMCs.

The CDR3: CASRDRGYTTNEKLFF. CDR3 DNA: TGTGCCAGTAGGGACAGGGGCTATACAACTAATGAAAAACTGTTTTTT. The rearrangement uses TRBV19 and TRBJ1-4; TRBD1 aligns across 9 bases. Per the germline V gene, CDR1 is LNHDA and CDR2 is SQIVND (reference sequence). The CDR3 sequence is 16 residues long. Germline trimming cut 6 bases from V and 0 bases from J; bases unmatched to any gene: 5.